This T cell receptor (beta chain) was sequenced in a study of cytomegalovirus exposure and HLA in healthy donors. Turning to the study itself: A later analysis reported the approximately 120 validation repertoires used the same platform as the 666 first-cohort repertoires. Broader study findings: Under in vitro conditions, three CMV-associated chains were confirmed as specific for CMV antigens.

About this clone: The antigen remains unidentified.

CDR1 is SQVTM and CDR2 is ANQGSEA in the germline V gene. The CDR3 loop spans 15 amino acids. Trimming cost V 5 bases and J 0 bases, with 16 bases left between them. The data were produced by immunoSEQ multiplex PCR, yet TCRdb's version contains in-frame clones alone and is incomplete. Seen here are roughly 330,000 clones, about nine tenths observed once, and the top ten hold 1% to 1.5%. This sequence originates from a woman younger than 45 in good health and CMV-seropositive. V is TRBV29-1 and J is TRBJ1-2; TRBD1 might be the D (6 bases). The sequenced material came from PBMCs. The CDR3 DNA is TGCAGCGTTACAGGGAGCTTCCCTACTAACTATGGCTACACCTTC. This sequence encodes CSVTGSFPTNYGYTF.